Below, 13 T cell receptor beta chains from the same sample are listed, as sequenced in a study of neurological immune-mediated disorders. TCRdb ran MiXCR on the 5' RACE reads and lists one entry per CDR3 protein. This table has roughly 56,000 distinct CDR3 sequences, 3% to 4% appearing once. The sequenced sample was PBMCs. The origin of the receptors is a woman aged 60-75 years with multiple sclerosis.

In this sample, this clonotype turned up many times. The J gene is TRBJ1-2, the V gene TRBV11-2; no clear D gene. The CDR3 has 13 amino acids. Trimming shortened V by 0 bases and J by 10 bases, and 12 bases separated the two germline ends. The germline CDR1 and CDR2 sequences are SGHAT and FQNNGV. The CDR3 is CASSLDTRRDYTF. In nucleotides, the CDR3 is TGTGCCAGCAGCTTAGACACAAGACGGGACTACACCTTC. Combining the CDR3 with reference TRBV11-2 and TRBJ1-2 gives the whole variable domain EAGVAQSPRYKIIEKRQSVAFWCNPISGHATLYWYQQILGQGPKLLIQFQNNGVVDDSQLPKDRFSAERLKGVDSTLKIQPAKLEDSAVYLCASSLDTRRDYTFGSGTRLTVV.

This clonotype was observed a handful of times. The rearrangement joins TRBV12-3 or TRBV12-4 to TRBJ2-5; 11 nucleotides align to TRBD2. This CDR3 has 18 amino acids. Germline trimming cut 2 bases from V and 5 bases from J; bases unmatched to any gene: 13. The CDR3 protein is CASSLLRDSGGAGETQYF. For the CDR3, the DNA is TGTGCCAGCAGTTTATTGAGGGATAGCGGGGGGGCCGGGGAGACCCAGTACTTC.

CDR3: CASSVLDPDTQYF. The CDR3 nucleotides are TGTGCCAGCAGCGTACTAGACCCAGATACGCAGTATTTT. This sequence joins TRBV7-6 and TRBJ2-3; perhaps TRBD2 as D (5 bases). The V end was cut by 5 bases, the J end by 4 bases, with 10 bases between. The CDR3 has 13 amino acids. CDR1 and CDR2 from the germline V gene are SGHVS and FNYEAQ.

This clonotype has at least ten counts. The chain has TRBV5-1 and TRBJ2-7; 14 positions match TRBD2. Per the germline V gene, CDR1 is SGHRS and CDR2 is YFSETQ. The CDR3 is 19 amino acids. With 0 bases clipped from V and 7 bases from J, the junction kept 15 bases outside the gene matches. CDR3 nucleotides: TGCGCCAGCAGCTTGGACGTCCGCCGACGACTAGCGGGAGGGGGGGAGCAGTACTTC. Protein product: CASSLDVRRRLAGGGEQYF.

This clonotype is classed as medium-sized. The chain combines TRBV20-1 with TRBJ2-1, with 7 bases identical to TRBD1. The V gene end was trimmed by 5 bases and the J gene end by 3 bases; junction bases not matched to a gene: 10. The CDR3 has 15 amino acids. CDR1 DFQATT and CDR2 SNEGSKA come from the germline V gene (reference sequence). CDR3: CSARNRRDSYNEQFF. In nucleotides, the CDR3 is TGCAGTGCTCGTAACCGCCGGGACAGCTACAATGAGCAGTTCTTC.

Comments on this clonotype: A read error may explain this, as a much larger clone is one base away. V is TRBV6-6 and J is TRBJ1-5, with D maybe TRBD1 (5 bases). Between the trimmed V and J ends, which lost 2 bases and 0 bases, there was a span of 11 bases. The CDR3 length is 16 residues. Per germline, CDR1 MNHNY and CDR2 SVGAGI (reference sequence). The CDR3 nucleotides are TGTGCCAGCAGTTACCACGAAGGGGCTAGCAATCAGCCCCAGCATTTT. Its protein product is CASSYHEGASNQPQHF.

The table lists this clonotype with many counts. The chain joins TRBV12-3 or TRBV12-4 to TRBJ2-2; 9 positions match TRBD1. The junction had 7 bases not matched to a gene; V was cut back by 5 bases and J by 6 bases. The CDR3 contains 15 residues. CDR3: CASSRTGVGAGELFF. CDR3 bases: TGTGCCAGCAGTCGGACAGGGGTGGGGGCCGGGGAGCTGTTTTTT.

The chain couples TRBV7-9 to TRBJ2-3; TRBD2 agrees at 7 bases. CDR3 length: 15 residues. V dropped 3 bases and J dropped 0; count of bases not matched to a gene: 3. Germline values: CDR1 SEHNR, CDR2 FQNEAQ (reference sequence). The CDR3 region has the DNA TGTGCCAGCAGCTTCGGGACTACTAGCACAGATACGCAGTATTTT. This translates into CASSFGTTSTDTQYF.

This clonotype was counted at least ten times. This rearrangement joins TRBV3-1 to TRBJ2-2, with D unresolved. V lost 1 base to trimming and J lost 5 bases, with 11 bases between them. Germline CDR1 LGHDT, CDR2 YNNKEL (reference sequence). The CDR3 is made up of 15 amino acids. The CDR3 sequence is CASSQGDRQTGELFF. The DNA of the CDR3 is TGTGCCAGCAGCCAAGGAGATAGGCAAACCGGGGAGCTGTTTTTT.

There are many counts of this clonotype. The chain carries TRBV4-2 and TRBJ2-3, with 13 positions matching TRBD2. The CDR3 has 16 amino acids. V lost 1 base, J lost 9 bases, and 7 bases stayed unmatched. Germline V gives CDR1 LGHNA, CDR2 YNFKEQ. CDR3 DNA: TGTGCCAGCAGCCAAGGACTAGCGGGAGGTATTGAGACGCAGTATTTT. Amino acid sequence: CASSQGLAGGIETQYF.

This clonotype occurred many times. The rearrangement uses TRBV28 and TRBJ2-1; D gene uncertain. Germline-derived CDR1 and CDR2 are MDHEN and SYDVKM. V lost 3 bases to trimming and J lost 6 bases, with 6 bases between them. The CDR3 extends over 12 amino acids. The CDR3 DNA is TGTGCCAGCAGTTTGACTGGCAATGAGCAGTTCTTC. This codes for CASSLTGNEQFF.

This clonotype was seen many times. The V gene is TRBV20-1, the J gene TRBJ1-6; D remains ambiguous. This CDR3 comprises 12 residues. The V and J ends lost 3 bases and 7 bases respectively, with 7 bases between them. Germline V gene lookup returns CDR1 DFQATT and CDR2 SNEGSKA (reference sequence). In DNA, the CDR3 is TGCAGTGCTAGCGATCCAAATTCACCCCTCCACTTT. As protein: CSASDPNSPLHF.

This clonotype came up many times. In DNA, the CDR3 is TGTGCCAGCAGCTTGCCAGTTGCAGAGACCCAGTACTTC. Translated, it gives CASSLPVAETQYF. The chain combines TRBV5-5 with TRBJ2-5; the D is unclear. There are 13 residues in the CDR3. V lost 1 base and J lost 4, with 8 bases in between. Per germline, CDR1 SGHKS and CDR2 YYEKEE (reference sequence).